The sequence of this TCR beta chain was determined in a study of T cells in Graves' hyperthyroidism and ophthalmopathy. The overall study: Once the initial diagnosis was made, peripheral blood was obtained before any treatment. Study-wide results and limits: In the analysis, a 13 V-J model separated ophthalmopathy from stable hyperthyroidism.

Pregnant or lactating patients were excluded, as were those with uncontrolled infection or other autoimmune disease. TCR beta CDR3 regions were amplified from RNA transcripts. The TCR CDR3 first-round RT-PCR relied on the HTBI primer set. TCRdb re-called the multiplex PCR reads with MiXCR, one entry per CDR3 protein. Of under 250,000 distinct CDR3 sequences in the sample, about a sixth were seen once. This clonotype has a handful of counts. The antigen is not known. Sequencing used blood. The receptor's source is a woman aged 45-60 years with Graves' hyperthyroidism.

The CDR3 DNA reads as TGTGCCAGCAGCTTTGGGAGTGGGGACATTCAGTACTTC. This encodes CASSFGSGDIQYF. The rearrangement joins TRBV5-6 to TRBJ2-4, with D possibly matching TRBD2 (5 bases). V was shortened by 2 bases and J by 8 bases, with 11 bases between the two germline ends. Germline lookup yields CDR1 SGHDT and CDR2 YYEEEE. This CDR3 region has 13 residues.